This T cell receptor beta chain was captured in a study of T-cell reconstitution after alpha-beta-depleted transplantation in children. Overall study results and limits: Two months or so post-transplant, alpha-beta T cells reportedly derived from several hundred expanded graft clones. Most T-cell counts and diversity one year after the transplant came from T cells that were newly produced. Where some patients showed high TCRbeta diversity at day 60, it came from recipient T cells and thymic progenitors that had survived.

This clonotype was found many times. Its antigen is as yet unknown. Library preparation (for TCRbeta) was performed with unique molecular identifiers. TCRdb called the PCR reads again in MiXCR, with one record for every CDR3 protein. The table shows roughly 150,000 distinct CDR3 sequences, with 11% occurring only once. In germline, CDR1 is DFQATT, CDR2 SNEGSKA (reference sequence). The length of the CDR3 is 16 residues. V gave up 5 bases and J gave up 2 bases; unmatched junction bases: 13. The source material was PBMCs, sampled before TCRalphabeta/CD19-depleted stem cell transplant. This chain uses TRBV20-1 with TRBJ2-3, with 7 positions matching TRBD2. This sequence originates from a boy aged 2 to 9 with acute myeloid leukemia, due to receive a stem cell transplant. The CDR3 DNA follows: TGCAGTGCTGGTGGGAGGGCAGGCCTTAACACAGATACGCAGTATTTT. Amino acids: CSAGGRAGLNTDTQYF.